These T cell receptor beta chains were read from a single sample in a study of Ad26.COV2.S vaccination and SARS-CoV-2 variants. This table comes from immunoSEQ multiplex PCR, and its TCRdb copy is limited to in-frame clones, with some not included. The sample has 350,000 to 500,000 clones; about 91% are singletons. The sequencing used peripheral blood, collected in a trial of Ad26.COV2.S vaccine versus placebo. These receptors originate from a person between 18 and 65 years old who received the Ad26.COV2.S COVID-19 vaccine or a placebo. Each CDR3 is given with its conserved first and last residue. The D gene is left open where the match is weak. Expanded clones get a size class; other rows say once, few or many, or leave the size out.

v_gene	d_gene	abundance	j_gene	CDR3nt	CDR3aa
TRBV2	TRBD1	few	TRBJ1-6	TGTGCCAGCAGGGGAAGGACAGGGGGATCACCCCTCCACTTT	CASRGRTGGSPLHF
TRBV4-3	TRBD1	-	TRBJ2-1	TGCGCCAGCAGCCAAGATTCGGGGGGACAGGGGAATGAGCAGTTCTTC	CASSQDSGGQGNEQFF
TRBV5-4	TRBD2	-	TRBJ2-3	TGTGCCAGCAGCTTGGGACTAGCGGGGGCCGCGGGTGGAGATACGCAGTATTTT	CASSLGLAGAAGGDTQYF
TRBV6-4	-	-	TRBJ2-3	TGTGCCAGCAGTGACGGGTGGGGCGGAGATACGCAGTATTTT	CASSDGWGGDTQYF
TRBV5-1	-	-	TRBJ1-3	TGCGCCAGCGCGCCCACTGCGGCTGGAAACACCATATATTTT	CASAPTAAGNTIYF
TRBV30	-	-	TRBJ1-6	TGTGCCTGGAGTGACAGTAATCTTTCACCCCTCCACTTT	CAWSDSNLSPLHF
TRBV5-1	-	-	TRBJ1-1	TGCGCCAGCAGCATACGGCCCCCCCGGCAGAACACTGAAGCTTTCTTT	CASSIRPPRQNTEAFF
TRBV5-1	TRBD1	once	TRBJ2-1	TGCGCCAGCGAATCCTCCGGGACAGGGTCCTACAATGAGCAGTTCTTC	CASESSGTGSYNEQFF
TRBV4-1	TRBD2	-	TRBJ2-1	TGCGCCAGCAGCCACACCGGGACTAGCGGATACAATGAGCAGTTCTTC	CASSHTGTSGYNEQFF
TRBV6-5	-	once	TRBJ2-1	TGTGCCAGCAGTTCCCCAGGGACGGGGTGGTATGAGCAGTTCTTC	CASSSPGTGWYEQFF
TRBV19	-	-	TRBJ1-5	TGTGCCAGTAGTATTGGATTTCGAGGAGGGAGCAATCAGCCCCAGCATTTT	CASSIGFRGGSNQPQHF
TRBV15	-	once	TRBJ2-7	TGTGCCACCAGCAGAGTTCGGGGACTCCTTATCAGCCACGAGCAGTACTTC	CATSRVRGLLISHEQYF
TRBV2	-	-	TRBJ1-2	TGTGCCACAAAGATGGTCAGGGAGGGCGGCTACACCTTC	CATKMVREGGYTF
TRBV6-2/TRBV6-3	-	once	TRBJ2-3	TGTGCCAGCAGCGCACCGGGACTCCGCACAGATACGCAGTATTTT	CASSAPGLRTDTQYF
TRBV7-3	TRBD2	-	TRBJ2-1	TGTGCCAGCAGCCCGGACTATGCTAGCGGGAGACGTGAGCAGTTCTTC	CASSPDYASGRREQFF
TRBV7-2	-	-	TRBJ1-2	TGTGCCAGCCAGGACGGATCTAACTATGGCTACACCTTC	CASQDGSNYGYTF
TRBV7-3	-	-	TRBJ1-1	TGTGCCAGCAGCACAAGTACAGTGAACACTGAAGCTTTCTTT	CASSTSTVNTEAFF
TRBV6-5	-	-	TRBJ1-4	TGTGCCAGCAGTTTTAGTCCTTCTAATGAAAAACTGTTTTTT	CASSFSPSNEKLFF
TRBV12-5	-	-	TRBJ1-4	TGTGCCCGCAAGGCAACTAATGAAAAACTGTTTTTT	CARKATNEKLFF
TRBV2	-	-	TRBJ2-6	TGTGCCAGCAGTTCACCGACAGGGGCCAACGTCCTGACTTTC	CASSSPTGANVLTF
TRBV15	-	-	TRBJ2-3	TGTGCCACCAGGTTCGCGGAGCCCGGTACGCAGTATTTT	CATRFAEPGTQYF
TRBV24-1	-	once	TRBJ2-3	TGTGCCACCAGCCAACCAGGGGAGCCTAGGGGAGATACGCAGTATTTT	CATSQPGEPRGDTQYF
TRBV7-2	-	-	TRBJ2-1	TGTGCCAGCAGCTCACTAGGAGTTCCCAATGAGCAGTTCTTC	CASSSLGVPNEQFF
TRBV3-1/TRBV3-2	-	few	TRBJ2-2	TGTGCCAGCAGCCAAGTGTGGCTAGCCCCGAACACCGGGGAGCTGTTTTTT	CASSQVWLAPNTGELFF
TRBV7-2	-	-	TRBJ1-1	TGTGCCAGCAGCTTATTCGGTGAAGCTTTCTTT	CASSLFGEAFF
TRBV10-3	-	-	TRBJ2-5	TGTGCCATCAGTGGTGGCAGTAGAGAGACCCAGTACTTC	CAISGGSRETQYF
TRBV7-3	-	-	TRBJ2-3	TGTGCCAGCAGCTTATTGGGGCCCACAGATACGCAGTATTTT	CASSLLGPTDTQYF
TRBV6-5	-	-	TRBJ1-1	TGTGCCAGCAGTTATGGGGGACCTACTGAAGCTTTCTTT	CASSYGGPTEAFF
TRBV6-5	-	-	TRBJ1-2	TGTGCCAGCAGTTACTCGGATGTTGGCGGCTACACCTTC	CASSYSDVGGYTF
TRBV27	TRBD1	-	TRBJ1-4	TGTGCCAGCAGTTGGGGGACAGGGCTCAATGAAAAACTGTTTTTT	CASSWGTGLNEKLFF
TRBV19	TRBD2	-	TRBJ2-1	TGTGCCAGTTCGCCTAGCGGGGGGGCGGTTGAGCAGTTCTTC	CASSPSGGAVEQFF
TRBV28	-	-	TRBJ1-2	TGTGCCAGCAGTTTACTCCCGGGTACAAGGGACTATGGCTACACCTTC	CASSLLPGTRDYGYTF
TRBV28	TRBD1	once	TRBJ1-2	TGTGCCAGCAGTTTCCCACAGGGGAACTATGGCTACACCTTC	CASSFPQGNYGYTF
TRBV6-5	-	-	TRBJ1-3	TGTGCGGCGGAGGGCGATGGAAACACCATATATTTT	CAAEGDGNTIYF
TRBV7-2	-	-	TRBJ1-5	TGTGCCAGCAGCTTAGAACCTGGGGCCAATCAGCCCCAGCATTTT	CASSLEPGANQPQHF
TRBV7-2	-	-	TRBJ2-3	TGTGCCAGCAGTCCCAGTGTTAGCACAGATACGCAGTATTTT	CASSPSVSTDTQYF
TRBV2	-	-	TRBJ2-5	TGTGCCAGCAGCGCCCAAAGGGAGACCCAGTACTTC	CASSAQRETQYF
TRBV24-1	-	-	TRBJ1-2	TGTGCCACCAGTGATTTTGCGGTTAACTATGGCTACACCTTC	CATSDFAVNYGYTF
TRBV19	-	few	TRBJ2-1	TGTGCCAGTGGACCCTTCAGCTCCTACAATGAGCAGTTCTTC	CASGPFSSYNEQFF
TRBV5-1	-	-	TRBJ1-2	TGCGCCAGCAGCTTGGTCGCTTCTACCTATGGCTACACCTTC	CASSLVASTYGYTF
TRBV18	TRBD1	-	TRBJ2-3	TGTGCCAGCTCACCGTACCGCGGACAGGGAACGCAGTATTTT	CASSPYRGQGTQYF
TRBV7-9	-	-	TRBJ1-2	TGTGCCAGCAGCTTAGTTTCTCTATCTAACTATGGCTACACCTTC	CASSLVSLSNYGYTF
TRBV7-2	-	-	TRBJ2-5	TGTGCCAGCAGCCCCGTCCAAGAGACCCAGTACTTC	CASSPVQETQYF
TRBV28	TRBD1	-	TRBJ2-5	TGTGCCAGCAGTTCGACAGGGGGCCAAGAGACCCAGTACTTC	CASSSTGGQETQYF
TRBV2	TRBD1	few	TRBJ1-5	TGTGCCAGCAGTCCAGGGGGCGGTCAGCCCCAGCATTTT	CASSPGGGQPQHF
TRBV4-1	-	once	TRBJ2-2	TGCGCCAGCAGCCAGTTCCGGGACATTATCACCGGGGAGCTGTTTTTT	CASSQFRDIITGELFF
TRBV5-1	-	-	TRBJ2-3	TGCGCCAGCAGCTTTGGCCAGCCACACACAGATACGCAGTATTTT	CASSFGQPHTDTQYF
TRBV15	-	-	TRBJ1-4	TGTGCCACCAGCAGAGGTGGGCGATCTAATGAAAAACTGTTTTTT	CATSRGGRSNEKLFF
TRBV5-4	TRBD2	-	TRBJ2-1	TGTGCCAGCAGCTTGAAGGTAGCGGGAGGATGGTCCTACAATGAGCAGTTCTTC	CASSLKVAGGWSYNEQFF
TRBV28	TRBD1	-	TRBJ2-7	TGTGCCAGTAATAGGGACAGGGGGAGAGGCGAGCAGTACTTC	CASNRDRGRGEQYF
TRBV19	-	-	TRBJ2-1	TGTGCCAGTAGGAAAGACCACAACCCATACAATGAGCAGTTCTTC	CASRKDHNPYNEQFF
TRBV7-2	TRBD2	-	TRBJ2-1	TGTGCCAGCAGCTTTGCGCGGGGGGCGTTCAATGAGCAGTTCTTC	CASSFARGAFNEQFF
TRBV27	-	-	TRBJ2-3	TGTGCCAGCAGTGACCAAAGCACAGATACGCAGTATTTT	CASSDQSTDTQYF